The 5 T cell receptor beta chains in this list originate from one sample, sequenced in a study of cytomegalovirus exposure and HLA in healthy donors. Both 60 Vbeta primers and 13 Jbeta primers went into the PCR. Using immunoSEQ multiplex PCR, the repertoire was profiled, and TCRdb retains in-frame clones only, with some absent. The profile shows 200,000 or so clones, about 85% of them singletons. The sequenced sample consisted of PBMCs. All receptors come from a human donor in good health.

The chain joins TRBV7-9 to TRBJ1-1, with 9 bases identical to TRBD1. CDR3 length: 14 residues. The V segment lost 4 bases and the J segment 2 bases; nucleotides outside the gene matches: 2. Germline CDR1 reads SEHNR; CDR2 reads FQNEAQ (reference sequence). The CDR3 here is CASSSDRGNTEAFF. CDR3 coding DNA: TGTGCCAGCAGCTCGGACAGGGGCAACACTGAAGCTTTCTTT.

This clone was detected only once. The CDR3 region is CASSRTGLGMNTEAFF. The CDR3 coding sequence is TGTGCCAGTAGTAGAACAGGGTTAGGGATGAACACTGAAGCTTTCTTT. The chain carries TRBV19 and TRBJ1-1, with D perhaps TRBD1 (6 bases). Trimming shortened V by 4 bases and J by 0 bases, and 15 bases separated the two germline ends. The germline gives CDR1 LNHDA, CDR2 SQIVND (reference sequence). The CDR3 runs 16 residues.

The chain is built from TRBV29-1 and TRBJ1-1; D is unresolved. Per the germline V gene, CDR1 is SQVTM and CDR2 is ANQGSEA. Trimming removed 4 bases at V and 3 bases at J, with 15 bases between. The CDR3 covers 14 residues. Written as DNA, the CDR3 is TGCAGCGTTGGACTAGACGGGAAATACACTGAAGCTTTCTTT. This codes for CSVGLDGKYTEAFF.

The chain has TRBV6-1 and TRBJ2-3; the D is unclear. Deletions cut 7 bases from V and 0 bases from J, with 14 bases between. CDR1 is MNHNS, CDR2 SASEGT, per germline. The CDR3 spans 15 residues. The CDR3, as DNA: TGTGCCAGCACTTTCCAGGCCCGGAGCACAGATACGCAGTATTTT. Its translation: CASTFQARSTDTQYF.

The V call is TRBV7-6, the J call TRBJ2-3, with D tentatively TRBD2 (7 bases). V lost 1 base and J 0 bases, leaving 17 bases between the germline ends. The CDR3 is 18 amino acids. Per germline, CDR1 SGHVS and CDR2 FNYEAQ. The CDR3 DNA sequence: TGTGCCAGCAGCTTAGGGTGGCGGGGGCCATTTAGCACAGATACGCAGTATTTT. Its protein product is CASSLGWRGPFSTDTQYF.